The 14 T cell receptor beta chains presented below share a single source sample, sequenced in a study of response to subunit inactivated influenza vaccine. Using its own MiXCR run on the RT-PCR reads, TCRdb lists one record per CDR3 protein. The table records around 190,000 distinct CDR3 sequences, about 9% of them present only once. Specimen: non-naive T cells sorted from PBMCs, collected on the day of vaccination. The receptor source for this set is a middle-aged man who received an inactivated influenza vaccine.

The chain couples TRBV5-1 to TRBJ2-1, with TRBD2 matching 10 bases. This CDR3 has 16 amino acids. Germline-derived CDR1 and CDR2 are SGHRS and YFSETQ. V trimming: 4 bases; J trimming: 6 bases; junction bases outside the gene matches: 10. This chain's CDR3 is CASSASGTSAFNEQFF. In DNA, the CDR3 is TGCGCCAGCAGCGCGTCAGGGACTAGCGCATTCAATGAGCAGTTCTTC. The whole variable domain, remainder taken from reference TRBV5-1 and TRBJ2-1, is KAGVTQTPRYLIKTRGQQVTLSCSPISGHRSVSWYQQTPGQGLQFLFEYFSETQRNKGNFPGRFSGRQFSNSRSEMNVSTLELGDSALYLCASSASGTSAFNEQFFGPGTRLTVL.

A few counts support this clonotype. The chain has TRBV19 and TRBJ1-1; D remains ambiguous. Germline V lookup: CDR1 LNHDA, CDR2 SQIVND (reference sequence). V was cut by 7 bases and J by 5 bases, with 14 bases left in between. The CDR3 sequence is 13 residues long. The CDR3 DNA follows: TGTGCCAGTACTGACTACGGGGAGACTGAAGCTTTCTTT. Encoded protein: CASTDYGETEAFF. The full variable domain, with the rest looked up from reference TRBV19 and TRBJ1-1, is DGGITQSPKYLFRKEGQNVTLSCEQNLNHDAMYWYRQDPGQGLRLIYYSQIVNDFQKGDIAEGYSVSREKKESFPLTVTSAQKNPTAFYLCASTDYGETEAFFGQGTRLTVV.

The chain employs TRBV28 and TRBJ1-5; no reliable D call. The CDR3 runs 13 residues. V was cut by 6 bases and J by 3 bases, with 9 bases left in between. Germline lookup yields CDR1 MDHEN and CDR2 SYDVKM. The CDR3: CASRRDINQPQHF. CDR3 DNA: TGTGCCAGCAGACGGGATATCAATCAGCCCCAGCATTTT.

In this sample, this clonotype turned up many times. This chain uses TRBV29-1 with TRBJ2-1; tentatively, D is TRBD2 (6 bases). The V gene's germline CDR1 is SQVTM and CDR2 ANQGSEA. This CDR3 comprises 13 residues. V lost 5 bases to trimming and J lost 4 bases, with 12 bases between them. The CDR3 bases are TGCAGCGTTCCCAGCGGGTCTTACAATGAGCAGTTCTTC. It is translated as CSVPSGSYNEQFF.

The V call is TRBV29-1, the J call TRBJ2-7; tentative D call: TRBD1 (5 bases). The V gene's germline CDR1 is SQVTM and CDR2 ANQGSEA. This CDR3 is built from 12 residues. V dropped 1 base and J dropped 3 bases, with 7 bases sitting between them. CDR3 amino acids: CSVEGQGYEQYF. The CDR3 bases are TGCAGCGTTGAAGGGCAGGGCTACGAGCAGTACTTC.

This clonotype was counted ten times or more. The chain's CDR3 is CASSPTANHEQYF. The CDR3 DNA reads TGTGCCAGCAGTCCGACAGCTAACCACGAGCAGTACTTC. V is TRBV27 and J is TRBJ2-7, with D maybe TRBD1 (5 bases). Deletions cut 5 bases from V and 5 bases from J, with 13 bases between. Germline CDR1 is MNHEY and CDR2 is SMNVEV (reference sequence). There are 13 residues in the CDR3.

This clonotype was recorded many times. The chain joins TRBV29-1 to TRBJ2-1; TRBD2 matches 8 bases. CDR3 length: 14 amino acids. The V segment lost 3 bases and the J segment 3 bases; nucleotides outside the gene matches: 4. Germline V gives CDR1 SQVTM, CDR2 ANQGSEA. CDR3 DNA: TGCAGCGTTGATCGGGGGGGTTTCTACAATGAGCAGTTCTTC. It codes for CSVDRGGFYNEQFF.

CDR3 region: CASSLRLAEQFF. DNA for the CDR3: TGTGCCAGCAGCCTCCGGCTAGCTGAGCAGTTCTTC. This sequence joins TRBV7-9 and TRBJ2-1, with a possible D match to TRBD2 (5 bases). Trimming removed 5 bases at V and 9 bases at J, with 11 bases between. This CDR3 comprises 12 residues. CDR1 is SEHNR, CDR2 FQNEAQ, per germline (reference sequence).

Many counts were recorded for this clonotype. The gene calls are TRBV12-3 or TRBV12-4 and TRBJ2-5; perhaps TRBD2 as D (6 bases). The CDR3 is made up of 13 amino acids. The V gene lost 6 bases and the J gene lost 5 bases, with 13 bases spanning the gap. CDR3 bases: TGTGCCAGCAGACCGTGGGGGGAGGAGACCCAGTACTTC. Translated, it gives CASRPWGEETQYF.

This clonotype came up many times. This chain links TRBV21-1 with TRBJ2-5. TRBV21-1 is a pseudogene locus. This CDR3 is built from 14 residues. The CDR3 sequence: CASSGVRVQETQYF. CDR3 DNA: TGTGCCAGCAGCGGAGTCAGGGTCCAAGAGACCCAGTACTTC.

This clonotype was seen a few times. CDR3 coding DNA: TGTGCCAGCTCACCACCGTCAGGGGCCTTCTATGGCTACACCTTC. It translates to CASSPPSGAFYGYTF. The gene calls are TRBV18 and TRBJ1-2, with D maybe TRBD1 (6 bases). Germline CDR1 KGHSH, CDR2 LQKENI. The CDR3 length is 15 residues. V lost 0 bases and J lost 4, with 12 bases in between.

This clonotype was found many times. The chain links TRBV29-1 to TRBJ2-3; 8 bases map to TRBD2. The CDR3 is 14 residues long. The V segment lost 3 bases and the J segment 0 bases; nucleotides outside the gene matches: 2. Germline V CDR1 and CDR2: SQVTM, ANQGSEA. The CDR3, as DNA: TGCAGCGTTGATGAGCGGGAGAGCACAGATACGCAGTATTTT. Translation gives CSVDERESTDTQYF.

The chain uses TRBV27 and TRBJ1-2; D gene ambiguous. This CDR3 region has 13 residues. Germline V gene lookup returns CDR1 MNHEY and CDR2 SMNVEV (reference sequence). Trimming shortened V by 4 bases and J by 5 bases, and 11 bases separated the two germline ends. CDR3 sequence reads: CASSWGLGYGYTF. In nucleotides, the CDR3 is TGTGCCAGCAGTTGGGGTCTAGGGTATGGCTACACCTTC.

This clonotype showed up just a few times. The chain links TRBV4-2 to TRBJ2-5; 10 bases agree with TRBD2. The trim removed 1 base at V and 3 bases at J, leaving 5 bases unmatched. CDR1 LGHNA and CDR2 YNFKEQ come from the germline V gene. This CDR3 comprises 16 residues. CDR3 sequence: CASSQASGGGKETQYF. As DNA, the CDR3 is TGTGCCAGCAGCCAAGCTAGCGGGGGCGGGAAAGAGACCCAGTACTTC.